This TCR beta chain emerged from a study (TCRdb year 2017). Concerning the study at large: Duodenal biopsy samples, 6 to 12 in number, were provided by patients along with blood volumes of up to about 100 ml. Most subjects' cells were stained with pooled PE-conjugated tetramers presenting glia-alpha1a, -alpha2, -ω1 and -ω2 epitopes. Gluten-specific CD4+ T cell receptor repertoires in celiac disease were tracked across blood and gut, across disease stages, and over intervals of weeks to decades. The overall study examined blood and gut biopsy samples from approximately 19 celiac disease patients. For long-term comparison, patients who had historic T cell material from decades earlier were asked to donate new blood and biopsy samples. Paper-wide results and their limitations: Clonotypes specific for gluten lasted for decades, and samples taken about 16 to 30 years apart shared up to roughly 53% overlap. Because of sampling limits, a maximum clonotype overlap of only roughly 50% was obtained between two independent sequencing runs of the same sample. Sharing across patients was observed for about 1% of TCR-beta sequences and about 0.18% of paired TCR-alpha/beta clonotypes, and cross-contamination was concluded by the authors not to be an issue. The conclusions depend on the specificity of the tetramers, and in earlier work about 80% of tetramer-sorted clones showed antigen-specific proliferation. Of 1,813 TCRs from some 16 patients, roughly a tenth of the TCR-alpha, TCR-beta or paired amino acid sequences were public.

Here V drops 3 bases and J drops 6 bases, and the junction holds 5 bases not matched to any gene. The germline V gene encodes CDR1 SQVTM and CDR2 ANQGSEA. Taken from cysteine to phenylalanine, the CDR3 has 13 residues. Only CDR3 DNA is held: 39 bases, read in frame from base 1. The library was built by means of 5' RACE. A modified SMART protocol was used to prepare bulk TCR libraries. Bulk TCR libraries were sequenced on Illumina MiSeq with paired-end 300 bp reads, whereas single-cell libraries were sequenced on MiSeq with paired-end 250 bp reads. Regarding the original processing steps: Selected pRESTO steps were used to preprocess the reads, after which IMGT/HighV-QUEST assigned the V, D, J genes and CDR3 junctions. Bulk sequences were retained only if present in at least two replicas with cumulative read counts of 10 or more. For samples with more than 20 cells, repertoire diversity was measured using a sample-corrected Shannon entropy estimator. TCRdb reworked the public reads: Q25 trimming with fastp, MiXCR clone assembly, productive beta chains retained. Rows matching on CDR3 protein sequence are summarized as one entry with the most common DNA and genes. The V and J calls were determined by TCRdb, not by the authors. The table for this sample lists some 400 distinct CDR3 sequences; around 8.7% of them were counted only once. The ten largest make up around 18% of the sample.

This clonotype qualifies as medium-sized (0.01 to 0.1%). No base-level quality is on record; no much larger clone is a single base apart. When samples held relatively high numbers of tetramer-positive T cells, bulk-cell sorting was done alongside single-cell sorting. HLA-DQ:gluten tetramers were used to isolate gluten-specific T cells, and the rearranged TCR-alpha and TCR-beta genes of those cells were then analyzed by high-throughput sequencing. All sorting was performed on a BD Aria II cell sorter, with flow data analyzed in FlowJo. The chain couples TRBV29-1 to TRBJ2-3; 8 of the junction bases match TRBD2. The sequence came from a female donor with celiac disease. Source: gluten tetramer+ CD4+ T cells from blood or duodenal biopsy (not recorded which); whether cultured is not recorded, taken while untreated, on a gluten-free diet, or during gluten challenge (not recorded which). Per the publication, the cell subset or site label means: CD4+ T cells binding HLA-DQ:gluten tetramers. The CDR3 amino acid sequence is: CSVDGGGWDTQYF. The nucleotides are TGCAGCGTTGACGGGGGGGGCTGGGATACGCAGTATTTT.